This T cell receptor beta chain was documented in a study of T cell clones after liver transplantation. As for the study in general: At least one year of complete immunosuppression withdrawal without enzymes over twice normal defined tolerance.

Method: immunoSEQ multiplex PCR; TCRdb's copy keeps in-frame clones and lacks some. Altogether approximately 100,000 clones are present, 75% to 85% being singletons, with the ten largest covering roughly 0.9%. The V gene lost 2 bases and the J gene lost 3 bases, with 11 bases spanning the gap. The CDR3 has 14 amino acids. Germline loops: CDR1 SGHTA, CDR2 FQGNSA. The chain couples TRBV7-2 to TRBJ2-7; D uncertain. The sequencing here drew on CD4+ T cells from blood, taken before liver transplant. The sequence came from a human donor who received a liver transplant. CDR3 bases: TGTGCCAGCAGCTTAAGGTGGCAGGACTACGAGCAGTACTTC. Its translation is CASSLRWQDYEQYF.